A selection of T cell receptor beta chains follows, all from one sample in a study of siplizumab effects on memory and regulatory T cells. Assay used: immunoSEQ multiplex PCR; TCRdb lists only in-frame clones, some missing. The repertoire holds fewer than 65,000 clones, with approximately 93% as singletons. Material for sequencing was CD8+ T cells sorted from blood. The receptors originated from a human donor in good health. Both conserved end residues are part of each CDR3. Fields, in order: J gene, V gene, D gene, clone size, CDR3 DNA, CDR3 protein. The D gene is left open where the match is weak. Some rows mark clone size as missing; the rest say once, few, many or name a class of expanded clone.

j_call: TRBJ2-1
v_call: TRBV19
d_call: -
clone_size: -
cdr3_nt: TGTGCCAGTAGTATAAGAGGAAATGAGCAGTTCTTC
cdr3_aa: CASSIRGNEQFF

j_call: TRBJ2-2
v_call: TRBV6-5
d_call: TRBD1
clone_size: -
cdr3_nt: TGTGCCAGCAGCTCACTACAGGGGCGGGCCGGGGAGCTGTTTTTT
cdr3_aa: CASSSLQGRAGELFF

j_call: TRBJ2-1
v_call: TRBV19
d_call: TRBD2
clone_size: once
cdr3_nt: TGTGCCAGTAGTTGGGATGTTCTAGCGGTGGACAATGAGCAGTTCTTC
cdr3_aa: CASSWDVLAVDNEQFF

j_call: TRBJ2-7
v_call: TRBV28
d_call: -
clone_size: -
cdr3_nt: TGTGCCAGCAGTTTTGGCGGCAACTCATACGAGCAGTACTTC
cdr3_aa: CASSFGGNSYEQYF

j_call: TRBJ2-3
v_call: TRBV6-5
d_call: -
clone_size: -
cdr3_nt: TGTGCCAGCAGTTACGATGTGGGAATCCATCTTGTGGAGTATTTT
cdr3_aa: CASSYDVGIHLVEYF

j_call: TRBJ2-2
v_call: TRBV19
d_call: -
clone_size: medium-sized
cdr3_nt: TGTGCCAGTAGCGGGAGCGACACCGGGGAGCTGTTTTTT
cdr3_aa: CASSGSDTGELFF

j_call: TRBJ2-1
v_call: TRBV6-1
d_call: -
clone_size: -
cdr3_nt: TGTGCCAGCTCAAGGGCCTACAATGAGCAGTTCTTC
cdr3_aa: CASSRAYNEQFF

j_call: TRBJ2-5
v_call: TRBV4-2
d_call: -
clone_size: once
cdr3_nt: TGTGCCAGCAGCCAAGATCTCGGGCAGGGGGGCCAAGAGACCCAGTACTTC
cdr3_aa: CASSQDLGQGGQETQYF

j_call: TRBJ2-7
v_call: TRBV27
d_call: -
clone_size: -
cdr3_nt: TGTGCCAGCAGTTTATACCCTTTCAACGAGCAGTACTTC
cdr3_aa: CASSLYPFNEQYF

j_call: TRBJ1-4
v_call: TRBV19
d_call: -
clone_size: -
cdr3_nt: TGTGCCAGTAGTATAGGGATTGACAGCCCGTTTGAAAAACTGTTTTTT
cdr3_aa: CASSIGIDSPFEKLFF

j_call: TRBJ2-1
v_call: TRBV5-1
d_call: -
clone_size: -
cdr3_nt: TGCGCCAGCAGTCCCCCAGCGGCTAACAATGAGCAGTTCTTC
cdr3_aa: CASSPPAANNEQFF

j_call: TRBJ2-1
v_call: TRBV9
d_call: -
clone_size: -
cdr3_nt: TGTGCCAGCAGCGTAGGGTCCTACAATGAGCAGTTCTTC
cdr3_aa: CASSVGSYNEQFF

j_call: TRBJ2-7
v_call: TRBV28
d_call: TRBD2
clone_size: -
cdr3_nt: TGTGCCGGAGCGGGAGGAGACCACTACGAGCAGTACTTC
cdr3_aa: CAGAGGDHYEQYF

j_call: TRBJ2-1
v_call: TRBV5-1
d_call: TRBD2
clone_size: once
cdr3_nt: TGCGCCAGCAGCTACTTACCGGGACTAGCGGGAGAATGGGATGAGCAGTTCTTC
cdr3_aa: CASSYLPGLAGEWDEQFF

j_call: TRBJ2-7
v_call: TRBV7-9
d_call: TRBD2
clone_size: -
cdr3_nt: TGTGCCAGCAGCGGTAGCGGGAGGGGGTACGAGCAGTACTTC
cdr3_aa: CASSGSGRGYEQYF

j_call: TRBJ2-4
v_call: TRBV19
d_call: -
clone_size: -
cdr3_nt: TGTGCCAGTATATCCTCGCGGGCCAAAAACATTCAGTACTTC
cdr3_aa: CASISSRAKNIQYF

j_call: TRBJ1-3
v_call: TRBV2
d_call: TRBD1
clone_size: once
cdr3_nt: TGTGCCAGCAGCGCGGACAGGAACTCTGGAAACACCATATATTTT
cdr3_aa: CASSADRNSGNTIYF

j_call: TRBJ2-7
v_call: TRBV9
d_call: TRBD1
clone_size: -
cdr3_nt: TGTGCCAGCAGCGTTCGACCGACAGGGGAGGTTTTCTACGAGCAGTACTTC
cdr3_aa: CASSVRPTGEVFYEQYF

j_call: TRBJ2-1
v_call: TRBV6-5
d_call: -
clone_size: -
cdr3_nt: TGTGCCAGCAGCCTACTGGGGGATGAGCAGTTCTTC
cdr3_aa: CASSLLGDEQFF

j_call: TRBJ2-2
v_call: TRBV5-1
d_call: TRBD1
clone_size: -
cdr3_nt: TGCGCCAGCAGCTTGTCAAGACCAGGACAGGGAGATACCGGGGAGCTGTTTTTT
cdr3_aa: CASSLSRPGQGDTGELFF

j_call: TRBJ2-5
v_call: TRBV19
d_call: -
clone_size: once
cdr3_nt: TGTGCCAGTAGTATTTATTTGACCACAAGCCTACAAGAGACCCAGTACTTC
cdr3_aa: CASSIYLTTSLQETQYF

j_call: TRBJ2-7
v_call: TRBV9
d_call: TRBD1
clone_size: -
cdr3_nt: TGTGCCAGCAGCTTGAAAGGGACAGGGACGCCCTACGAGCAGTACTTC
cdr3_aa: CASSLKGTGTPYEQYF

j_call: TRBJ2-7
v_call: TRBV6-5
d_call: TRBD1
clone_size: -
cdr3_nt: TGTGCCAGCACCCTCCAGGGGGCGTTTTCCGACGAGCAGTACTTC
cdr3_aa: CASTLQGAFSDEQYF

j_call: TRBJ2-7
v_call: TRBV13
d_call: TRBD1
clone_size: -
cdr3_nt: TGTGCCAGCAGCGATAGCAACGGACAGGACGAGCAGTACTTC
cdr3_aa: CASSDSNGQDEQYF

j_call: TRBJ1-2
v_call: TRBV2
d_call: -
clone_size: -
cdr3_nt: TGTGCCAGCAGTAGACTTTCCCACTATGGCTACACCTTC
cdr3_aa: CASSRLSHYGYTF

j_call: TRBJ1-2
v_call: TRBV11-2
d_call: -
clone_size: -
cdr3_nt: TGTGCCAGCAGCTTGAGCAGCTATGGCTACACCTTC
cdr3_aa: CASSLSSYGYTF

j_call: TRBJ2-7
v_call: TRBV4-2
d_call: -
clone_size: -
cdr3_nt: TGTGCCAGCAGCGCCAGGGGGGACGAGCAGTACTTC
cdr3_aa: CASSARGDEQYF

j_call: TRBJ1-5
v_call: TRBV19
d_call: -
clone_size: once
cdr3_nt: TGTGCCAGTAGTATACAGGGTGGGCAGCCCCAGCATTTT
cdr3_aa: CASSIQGGQPQHF

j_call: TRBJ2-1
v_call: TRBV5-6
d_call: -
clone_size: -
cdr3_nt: TGTGCCAGCAGCTCCCAGGAGAATGAGCAGTTCTTC
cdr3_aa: CASSSQENEQFF

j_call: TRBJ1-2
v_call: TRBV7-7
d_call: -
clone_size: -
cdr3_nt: TGTGCCAGCAGCCGCAGGGGTGAAACCTTTGAAAGTCTGAGGGGCTACACCTTC
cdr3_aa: CASSRRGETFESLRGYTF

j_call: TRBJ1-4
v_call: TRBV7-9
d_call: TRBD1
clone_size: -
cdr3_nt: TGTGCCAGCAGCGAGTGGGGGACAGGGGAAGGTGAAAAACTGTTTTTT
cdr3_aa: CASSEWGTGEGEKLFF

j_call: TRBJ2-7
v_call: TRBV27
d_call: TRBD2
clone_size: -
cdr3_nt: TGTGCCAGCAGTTCGTATAGCGGGTCTACCTACGAGCAGTACTTC
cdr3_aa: CASSSYSGSTYEQYF

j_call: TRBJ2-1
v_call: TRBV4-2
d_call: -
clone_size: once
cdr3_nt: TGTACCAGCAGCCAAGTACCCGGGACGGAGCAGTTCTTC
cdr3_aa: CTSSQVPGTEQFF

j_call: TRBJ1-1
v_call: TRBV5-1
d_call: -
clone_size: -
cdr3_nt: TGCGCCAGCAGCTTTGGACAGAGCACTGAAGCTTTCTTT
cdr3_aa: CASSFGQSTEAFF

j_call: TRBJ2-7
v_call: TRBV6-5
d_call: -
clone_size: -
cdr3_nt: TGTGCCAGCAGTTACGTTTACGAGCAGTACTTC
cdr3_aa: CASSYVYEQYF

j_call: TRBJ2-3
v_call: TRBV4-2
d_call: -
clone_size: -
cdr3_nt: TGTGCCAGCAGCCAAGATCCTATCTGGCTTGGCACAGATACGCAGTATTTT
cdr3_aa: CASSQDPIWLGTDTQYF

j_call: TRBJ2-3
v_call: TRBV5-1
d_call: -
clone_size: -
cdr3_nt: TGCGCCAGCAGCTCCTACGACGACGGGCCTGAGGGAGATACGCAGTATTTT
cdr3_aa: CASSSYDDGPEGDTQYF

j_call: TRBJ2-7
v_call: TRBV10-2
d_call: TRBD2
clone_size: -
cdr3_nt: TGCGCCAGCAGTGTTACTAGCGGGATCTACGAGCAGTACTTC
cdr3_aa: CASSVTSGIYEQYF

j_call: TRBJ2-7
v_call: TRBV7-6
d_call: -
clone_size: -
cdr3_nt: TGTGCCAGCAGCTTAGCCGGGCACTACGAGCAGTACTTC
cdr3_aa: CASSLAGHYEQYF

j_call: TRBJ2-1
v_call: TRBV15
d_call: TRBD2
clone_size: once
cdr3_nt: TGTGCCACCAGCAGGGGGGGACTAGCGCTTTACAATGAGCAGTTCTTC
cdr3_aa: CATSRGGLALYNEQFF

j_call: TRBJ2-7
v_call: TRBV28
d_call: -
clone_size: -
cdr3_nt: TGTGCCAGCAACGACGGTACCTACGAGCAGTACTTC
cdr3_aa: CASNDGTYEQYF

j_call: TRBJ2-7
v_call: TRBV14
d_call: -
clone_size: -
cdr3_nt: TGTGCCAGCAGCCAAGACCCCTACGAGCAGTACTTC
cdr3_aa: CASSQDPYEQYF

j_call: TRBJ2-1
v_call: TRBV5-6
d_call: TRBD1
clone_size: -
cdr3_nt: TGTGCCAGCAGCCCGAGGGACAGGGTTTGGTCTTTGGGTGAGCAGTTCTTC
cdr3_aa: CASSPRDRVWSLGEQFF

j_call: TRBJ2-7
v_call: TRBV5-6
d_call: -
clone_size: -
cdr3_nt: TGTGCCAGCAGCCCCGGCGGGCACTACGAGCAGTACTTC
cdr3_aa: CASSPGGHYEQYF

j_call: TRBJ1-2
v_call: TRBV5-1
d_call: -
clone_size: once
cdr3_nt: TGCGCCAGCAGGGGTGGGCAGGAGGTCTATGGCTACACCTTC
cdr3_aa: CASRGGQEVYGYTF

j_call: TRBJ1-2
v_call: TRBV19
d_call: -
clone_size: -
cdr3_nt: TGTGCCAGTAGTATTCCCCAGGCGGGCTACACCTTC
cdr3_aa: CASSIPQAGYTF

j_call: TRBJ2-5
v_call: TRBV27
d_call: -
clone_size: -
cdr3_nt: TGTGCCAGCAGCCTTCTAGGGAGCCAAGAGACCCAGTACTTC
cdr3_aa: CASSLLGSQETQYF

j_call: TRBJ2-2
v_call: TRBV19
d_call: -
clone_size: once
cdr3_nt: TGTGCCAGTAGTCTTAAACTACACGGGGACGGGGAGCTGTTTTTT
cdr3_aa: CASSLKLHGDGELFF

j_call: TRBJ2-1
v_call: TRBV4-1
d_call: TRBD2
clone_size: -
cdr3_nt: TGCGCCAGCAGCCATCCCCGGGAGGGCCTGGTGAATGAGCAGTTCTTC
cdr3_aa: CASSHPREGLVNEQFF

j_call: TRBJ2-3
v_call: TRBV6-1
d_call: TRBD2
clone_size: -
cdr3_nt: TGTGCCAGCAGTGAAGGTCCAGCGGGAACGCAGTATTTT
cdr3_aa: CASSEGPAGTQYF

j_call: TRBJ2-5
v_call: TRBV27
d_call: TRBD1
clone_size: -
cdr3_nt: TGTGCCAGCACCCCGGGACAGTCTCTAGAGACCCAGTACTTC
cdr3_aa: CASTPGQSLETQYF

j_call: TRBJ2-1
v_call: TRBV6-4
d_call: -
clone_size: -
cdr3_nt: TGTGCCAGCAGTGTAGAAGCATGGGATGAGCAGTTCTTC
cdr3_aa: CASSVEAWDEQFF

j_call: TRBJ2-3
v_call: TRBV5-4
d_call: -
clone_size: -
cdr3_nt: TGTGCCAGCAGCTTGGGCCAGATTATGACAGATACGCAGTATTTT
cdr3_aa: CASSLGQIMTDTQYF

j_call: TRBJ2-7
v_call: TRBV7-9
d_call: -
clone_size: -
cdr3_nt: TGTGCCAGCAGCTTAGGGCCCTCCTACGAGCAGTACTTC
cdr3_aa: CASSLGPSYEQYF